Below, 21 T cell receptor beta chains from the same sample are listed, as sequenced in a study of T cells in tuberculosis. After thawing and overnight rest, PBMC were stained with GMM-loaded CD1B tetramer, viability dye and anti-CD3 for sorting. C32 glucose monomycolate from Rhodococcus equi was loaded onto the CD1B tetramers. Clones were sequenced by immunoSEQ multiplex PCR, and TCRdb holds only the in-frame ones, with some missing. The table lists approximately 100,000 clones, about nine tenths of them singletons. Material: CD1b-GMM tetramer-negative cells sorted from PBMCs. The origin of the receptors is an adult woman with latent tuberculosis.

For the CDR3, the DNA is TGTGCCTGGATGGGACTTAGCGAGGAAAAACTGTTTTTT. This codes for CAWMGLSEEKLFF. The chain has TRBV30 and TRBJ1-4; possible D gene TRBD1, 5 bases. V gave up 4 bases and J gave up 8 bases, with 14 bases separating them. Germline V CDR1 and CDR2: GTSNPN, SVGIG (reference sequence). This CDR3 has 13 amino acids.

This clone occurred once. The J gene is TRBJ2-3, the V gene TRBV29-1; the D gene is possibly TRBD2 (6 bases). Germline V gene lookup returns CDR1 SQVTM and CDR2 ANQGSEA. The length of the CDR3 is 16 residues. With 4 bases removed from V and 0 bases from J, the gap between germline ends came to 17 bases. The CDR3 loop is CSVGMWRGISTDTQYF. CDR3 nucleotide sequence: TGCAGCGTTGGGATGTGGCGGGGCATTAGCACAGATACGCAGTATTTT.

The V gene is TRBV4-1, the J gene TRBJ2-5; 9 nucleotides match TRBD1. Germline CDR1 and CDR2: MGHRA and YSYEKL. The CDR3 covers 16 residues. With V trimmed by 2 bases and J by 1 base, 5 bases remained unmatched. The CDR3 is CASSQTDRGTQETQYF. As DNA, the CDR3 is TGCGCCAGCAGCCAAACCGACAGGGGGACCCAAGAGACCCAGTACTTC.

The chain couples TRBV29-1 to TRBJ1-2; 9 bases align to TRBD1. CDR1 and CDR2 (germline): SQVTM, ANQGSEA. The ends lost 7 bases at V and 7 bases at J; junction bases unmatched: 13. There are 14 residues in the CDR3. CDR3 DNA sequence: TGCAGCGCTACCCTACAGGGGGCATCGACTGGCTACACCTTC. It encodes CSATLQGASTGYTF.

This rearrangement joins TRBV27 to TRBJ2-2; D might be TRBD1 (7 bases). Germline CDR1 is MNHEY and CDR2 is SMNVEV (reference sequence). Trimming cost V 8 bases and J 1 base, with 23 bases left between them. The CDR3 spans 18 residues. In DNA, the CDR3 is TGTGCCAGCCGAATGGCAGGGGGGAAAGGCGGGAACACCGGGGAGCTGTTTTTT. Protein: CASRMAGGKGGNTGELFF.

This chain uses TRBV14 with TRBJ2-3, with D perhaps matching TRBD2 (7 bases). Per the germline V gene, CDR1 is SGHDN and CDR2 is FVKESK. The V gene lost 0 bases and the J gene lost 2 bases, with 12 bases spanning the gap. The CDR3 sequence is 16 residues long. The CDR3 DNA is TGTGCCAGCAGCCAAGATGTTGGGGGGGCCACAGATACGCAGTATTTT. This translates into CASSQDVGGATDTQYF.

V gene TRBV6-1 combines with J gene TRBJ1-2; 9 positions match TRBD1. Losses at the gene ends were 4 bases for V and 4 bases for J; bases not matched to a gene: 7. Germline V gives CDR1 MNHNS, CDR2 SASEGT. The CDR3 has 15 residues. CDR3 bases: TGTGCCAGCAGTGTCGGGACAGGGATCACCTATGGCTACACCTTC. Its translation is CASSVGTGITYGYTF.

The chain employs TRBV7-9 and TRBJ2-7; the match to TRBD1 covers 10 bases. Germline V gives CDR1 SEHNR, CDR2 FQNEAQ (reference sequence). The CDR3 loop spans 15 amino acids. Trimming at V came to 5 bases and at J to 2 bases, leaving 6 bases not matched to a gene. The CDR3 here is CASSPGTGATYEQYF. CDR3 nucleotides: TGTGCCAGCAGCCCCGGGACAGGGGCTACCTACGAGCAGTACTTC.

The sample holds one count of this clone. The J gene is TRBJ2-7, the V gene TRBV19, with D hard to call. The CDR3 length is 11 residues. CDR1 is LNHDA, CDR2 SQIVND, per germline (reference sequence). Between the trimmed V and J ends, which lost 5 bases and 3 bases, there was a span of 5 bases. Written as DNA, the CDR3 is TGTGCCAGTAGTTCGGGCTACGAGCAGTACTTC. This sequence encodes CASSSGYEQYF.

This clone appeared once. CDR3 bases: TGTGCCAGCAGTTTAGTGACAGGGGTCGGCTACACCTTC. Amino acid sequence: CASSLVTGVGYTF. This chain links TRBV27 with TRBJ1-2, with 8 bases matching TRBD1. The ends lost 2 bases at V and 8 bases at J; junction bases unmatched: 4. Per germline, CDR1 MNHEY and CDR2 SMNVEV (reference sequence). The CDR3 is 13 residues long.

The J gene is TRBJ2-1, the V gene TRBV7-2, with 7 nucleotides matching TRBD2. Germline V lookup: CDR1 SGHTA, CDR2 FQGNSA. There are 15 residues in the CDR3. V was pared by 1 base and J by 5 bases, with 5 bases of the junction left unmatched. The chain's CDR3 is CASSLVGGGNNEQFF. In nucleotides, the CDR3 is TGTGCCAGCAGCTTAGTGGGCGGGGGAAACAATGAGCAGTTCTTC.

This clone was observed a handful of times. The rearrangement uses TRBV7-2 and TRBJ2-1; TRBD2 matches 8 bases. V trimming: 2 bases; J trimming: 1 base; junction bases outside the gene matches: 7. The CDR3 length is 17 residues. Germline CDR1 reads SGHTA; CDR2 reads FQGNSA. The CDR3 DNA reads as TGTGCCAGCAGCTTAAGGTTTGGCGGGGGGTCCTACAATGAGCAGTTCTTC. Residues: CASSLRFGGGSYNEQFF.

To note about this clone: At one end the junction does not follow the germline gene, possibly because of a read error. The V and J genes are TRBV7-7 and TRBJ2-5; the D gene could be TRBD1 or TRBD2 (5 bases each). CDR1 is SSHAT and CDR2 is FNYEAQ in the germline V gene (reference sequence). The CDR3 has 13 residues. The DNA of the CDR3 is TGTGCTAGCAGCGGCCGAAGGGGTGAGACCCAGTACTTC. It specifies CASSGRRGETQYF.

V and J are TRBV25-1 and TRBJ1-1; TRBD1 matches 8 bases. Germline lookup yields CDR1 MGHDK and CDR2 SYGVNS. Trimming removed 2 bases from V and 4 bases from J; junction bases left unmatched: 6. The CDR3 consists of 15 residues. The CDR3 sequence: CASSEQGARVTEAFF. The CDR3 DNA sequence: TGTGCCAGCAGTGAACAGGGGGCTCGGGTCACTGAAGCTTTCTTT.

The chain is built from TRBV25-1 and TRBJ1-6; 7 bases map to TRBD1. The CDR3 length is 16 residues. Looked up from germline, CDR1 is MGHDK and CDR2 is SYGVNS. With 3 bases clipped from V and 6 bases from J, the junction kept 8 bases outside the gene matches. As DNA, the CDR3 is TGTGCCAGCAGTGAGTCCAGGGGACAGTTTAATTCACCCCTCCACTTT. The encoded protein is CASSESRGQFNSPLHF.

The chain has TRBV7-2 and TRBJ1-1; no firm D call. The CDR3 is 15 amino acids. V lost 4 bases and J lost 1, with 13 bases in between. The germline gives CDR1 SGHTA, CDR2 FQGNSA. The CDR3 DNA reads TGTGCCAGCAGCTCCAGACGCTCGGGGAACACTGAAGCTTTCTTT. Amino acids: CASSSRRSGNTEAFF.

The rearrangement joins TRBV29-1 to TRBJ2-1; 8 positions match TRBD2. Germline lookup yields CDR1 SQVTM and CDR2 ANQGSEA. This CDR3 is built from 14 residues. V lost 8 bases to trimming and J lost 3 bases; unmatched junction nucleotides: 9. In DNA form, the CDR3 reads TGCAGCCTCTACGGGGGGACTAGCTACAATGAGCAGTTCTTC. Residues: CSLYGGTSYNEQFF.

In nucleotides, the CDR3 is TGTGCCTGGAGTGTACTGGGGGCCACATCCGATACGCAGTATTTT. Its protein product is CAWSVLGATSDTQYF. The chain joins TRBV30 to TRBJ2-3; the D gene is possibly TRBD1 (6 bases). This CDR3 comprises 15 residues. Germline CDR1 is GTSNPN and CDR2 is SVGIG (reference sequence). V lost 0 bases and J 6 bases, leaving 16 bases between the germline ends.

This sequence joins TRBV5-1 and TRBJ1-6; D is unclear. This CDR3 region has 15 residues. Trimming took off 4 bases at V and 8 bases at J, with 16 bases between the two ends. CDR1 and CDR2 (germline): SGHRS, YFSETQ. The DNA for the CDR3 is TGCGCCAGCAGCGTAGGACGGGAGGGATATTCACCCCTCCACTTT. Its protein is CASSVGREGYSPLHF.

This chain uses TRBV6-5 with TRBJ2-5; 13 nucleotides line up with TRBD2. The junction had 4 bases not matched to a gene; V was cut back by 4 bases and J by 5 bases. The CDR3 is 15 residues long. The V gene's germline CDR1 is MNHEY and CDR2 SVGAGI. CDR3 DNA: TGTGCCAGCAGTTCACTAGCGGGGGGGAGGGAGACCCAGTACTTC. It yields the protein CASSSLAGGRETQYF.

The gene calls are TRBV28 and TRBJ2-5; 9 nucleotides line up with TRBD2. This CDR3 has 18 residues. Per the germline V gene, CDR1 is MDHEN and CDR2 is SYDVKM. Trimming took 3 bases from V and 4 from J; bases not matched to a gene: 15. The chain's CDR3 is CASSFGVGTSTGRETQYF. In DNA form, the CDR3 reads TGTGCCAGCAGTTTCGGTGTCGGGACTAGCACTGGGCGAGAGACCCAGTACTTC.